The count of the clone carrying this TCR beta chain is one. In germline, CDR1 is MDHEN, CDR2 SYDVKM. The CDR3 loop spans 15 amino acids. V lost 3 bases and J lost 1, with 12 bases in between. The data stem from a study of somatic mutations in cytotoxic T cells in rheumatoid arthritis. Assay used: immunoSEQ multiplex PCR; TCRdb lists only in-frame clones, some missing. The sample contains 10,000 to 13,000 clones, 70% to 85% of which appear only once. The V call is TRBV28, the J call TRBJ1-1; D is ambiguous. This receptor was taken from an adult with rheumatoid arthritis. The specimen was CD8+ T cells sorted from blood. The CDR3 reads CASSLVGPSNTEAFF. In DNA, the CDR3 is TGTGCCAGCAGTTTGGTAGGGCCATCGAACACTGAAGCTTTCTTT. Looking up the rest from reference TRBV28 and TRBJ1-1 gives the full variable domain: DVKVTQSSRYLVKRTGEKVFLECVQDMDHENMFWYRQDPGLGLRLIYFSYDVKMKEKGDIPEGYSVSREKKERFSLILESASTNQTSMYLCASSLVGPSNTEAFFGQGTRLTVV.